This T cell receptor (beta chain) is from a study of Graves' ophthalmopathy and Graves' hyperthyroidism. Overall study findings and caveats: Most expanded clonotypes in thyroid above 0.001 frequency also showed up in blood. Using 13 signatures, a model distinguished ophthalmopathy from stable hyperthyroidism, reaching about 89% sensitivity and roughly 80% specificity.

The CDR3 has 14 residues. Trimming cost V 5 bases and J 7 bases; bases outside gene matches: 8. Ophthalmopathy in the donors was of moderate-to-severe activity, with CAS ≥3, NOSPECS ≥4 and duration under 3 months. Orbital computed tomography and thyroid ultrasound, along with TRAb, serum thyroxine and clinical symptoms, underpinned diagnosis. This clonotype was seen ten or more times. What it recognizes is unknown. The authors amplified TCR beta CDR3 regions, and they did so from RNA transcripts for repertoire sequencing. HTBI primers were used in a first-round RT-PCR, which preceded a second-round multiplex PCR. TCRdb re-called the multiplex PCR reads with MiXCR, one entry per CDR3 protein. The table has 200,000 to 250,000 distinct CDR3 sequences, about 22% seen once.

The clonotype originates from a woman between 45 and 60 years old with Graves' ophthalmopathy. J is TRBJ2-7 and V is TRBV12-3 or TRBV12-4; TRBD1 aligns across 10 bases. Sequenced: peripheral blood. CDR3 in amino acids: CASSRDRGRWEQYF. The CDR3 DNA is TGTGCCAGCAGTAGGGACAGGGGCCGCTGGGAGCAGTACTTC.